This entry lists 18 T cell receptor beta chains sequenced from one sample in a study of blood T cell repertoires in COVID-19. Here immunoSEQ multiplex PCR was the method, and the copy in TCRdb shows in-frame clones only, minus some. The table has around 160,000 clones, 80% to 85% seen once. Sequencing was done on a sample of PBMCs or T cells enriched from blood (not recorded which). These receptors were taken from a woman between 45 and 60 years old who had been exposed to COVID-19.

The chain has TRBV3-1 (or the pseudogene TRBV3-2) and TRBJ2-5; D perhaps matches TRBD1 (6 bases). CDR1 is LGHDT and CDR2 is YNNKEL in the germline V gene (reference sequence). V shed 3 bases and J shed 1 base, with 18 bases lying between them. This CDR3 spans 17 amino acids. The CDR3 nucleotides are TGTGCCAGCAGCCAGATCTTAAGACAGGTGGGCCAAGAGACCCAGTACTTC. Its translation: CASSQILRQVGQETQYF.

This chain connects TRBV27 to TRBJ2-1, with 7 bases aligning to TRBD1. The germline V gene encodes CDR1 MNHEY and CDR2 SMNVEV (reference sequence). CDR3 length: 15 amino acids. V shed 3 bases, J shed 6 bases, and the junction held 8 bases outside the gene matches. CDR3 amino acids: CASSLAGDRSNEQFF. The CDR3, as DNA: TGTGCCAGCAGTTTGGCTGGGGACAGAAGCAATGAGCAGTTCTTC.

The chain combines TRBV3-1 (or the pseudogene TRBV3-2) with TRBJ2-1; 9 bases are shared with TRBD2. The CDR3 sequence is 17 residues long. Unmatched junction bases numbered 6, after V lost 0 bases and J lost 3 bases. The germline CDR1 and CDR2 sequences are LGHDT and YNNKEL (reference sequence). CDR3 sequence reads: CASSQDNSGSYYNEQFF. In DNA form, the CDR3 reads TGTGCCAGCAGCCAAGACAATAGCGGGAGTTACTACAATGAGCAGTTCTTC.

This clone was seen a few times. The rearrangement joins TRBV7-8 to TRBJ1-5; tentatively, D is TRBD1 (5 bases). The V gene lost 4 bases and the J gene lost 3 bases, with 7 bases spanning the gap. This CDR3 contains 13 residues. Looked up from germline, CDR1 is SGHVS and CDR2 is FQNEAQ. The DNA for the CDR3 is TGTGCCAGCAGCTCAGGGTTCAATCAGCCCCAGCATTTT. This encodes CASSSGFNQPQHF.

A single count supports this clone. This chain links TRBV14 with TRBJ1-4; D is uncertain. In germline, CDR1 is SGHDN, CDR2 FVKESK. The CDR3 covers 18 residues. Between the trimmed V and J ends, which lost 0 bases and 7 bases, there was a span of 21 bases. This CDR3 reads CASSQDGLHGRIGEKLFF. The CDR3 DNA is TGTGCCAGCAGCCAAGATGGTCTTCACGGGAGGATAGGTGAAAAACTGTTTTTT.

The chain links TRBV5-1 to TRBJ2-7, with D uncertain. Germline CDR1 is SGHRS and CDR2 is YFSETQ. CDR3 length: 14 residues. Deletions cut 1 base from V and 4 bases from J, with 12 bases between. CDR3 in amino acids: CASSLSVAVYEQYF. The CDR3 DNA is TGCGCCAGCAGCTTGTCCGTGGCGGTGTACGAGCAGTACTTC.

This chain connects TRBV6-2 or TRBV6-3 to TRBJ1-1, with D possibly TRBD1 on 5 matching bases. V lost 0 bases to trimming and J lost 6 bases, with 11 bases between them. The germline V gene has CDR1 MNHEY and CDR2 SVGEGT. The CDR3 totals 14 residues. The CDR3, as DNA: TGTGCCAGCAGTTACTCGCGGGGGATTTCTGAAGCTTTCTTT. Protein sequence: CASSYSRGISEAFF.

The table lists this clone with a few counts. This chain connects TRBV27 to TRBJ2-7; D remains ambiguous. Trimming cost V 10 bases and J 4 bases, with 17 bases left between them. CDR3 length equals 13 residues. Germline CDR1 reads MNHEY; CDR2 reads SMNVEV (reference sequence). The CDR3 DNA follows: TGTGCCATCAGGTCCAGCGACCCGTACGAGCAGTACTTC. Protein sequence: CAIRSSDPYEQYF.

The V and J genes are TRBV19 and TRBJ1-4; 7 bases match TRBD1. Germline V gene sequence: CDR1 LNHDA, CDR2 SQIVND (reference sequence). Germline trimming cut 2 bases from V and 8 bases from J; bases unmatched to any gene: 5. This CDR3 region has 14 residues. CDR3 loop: CASSIQGDREKLFF. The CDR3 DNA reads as TGTGCCAGTAGTATACAGGGGGATCGGGAAAAACTGTTTTTT.

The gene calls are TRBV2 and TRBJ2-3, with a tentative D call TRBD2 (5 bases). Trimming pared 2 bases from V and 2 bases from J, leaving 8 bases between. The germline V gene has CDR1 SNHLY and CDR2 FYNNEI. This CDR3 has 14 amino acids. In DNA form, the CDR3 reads TGTGCCAGCAGTGAAAAGCGGATCACAGATACGCAGTATTTT. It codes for CASSEKRITDTQYF.

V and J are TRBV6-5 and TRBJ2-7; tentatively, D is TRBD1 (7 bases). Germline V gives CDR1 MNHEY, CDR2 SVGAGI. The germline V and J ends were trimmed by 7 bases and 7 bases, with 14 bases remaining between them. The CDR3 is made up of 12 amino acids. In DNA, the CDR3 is TGTGCCAGCAAGTACAGGGGAGGAGAGCAGTACTTC. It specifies CASKYRGGEQYF.

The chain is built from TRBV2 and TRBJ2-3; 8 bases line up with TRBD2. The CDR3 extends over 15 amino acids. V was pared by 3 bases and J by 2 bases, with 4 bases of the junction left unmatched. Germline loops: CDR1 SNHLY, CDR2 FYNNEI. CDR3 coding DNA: TGTGCCAGCAGTGACCTAGCGGGTCCCACAGATACGCAGTATTTT. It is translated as CASSDLAGPTDTQYF. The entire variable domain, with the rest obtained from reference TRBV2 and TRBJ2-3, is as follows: EPEVTQTPSHQVTQMGQEVILRCVPISNHLYFYWYRQILGQKVEFLVSFYNNEISEKSEIFDDQFSVERPDGSNFTLKIRSTKLEDSAMYFCASSDLAGPTDTQYFGPGTRLTVL.

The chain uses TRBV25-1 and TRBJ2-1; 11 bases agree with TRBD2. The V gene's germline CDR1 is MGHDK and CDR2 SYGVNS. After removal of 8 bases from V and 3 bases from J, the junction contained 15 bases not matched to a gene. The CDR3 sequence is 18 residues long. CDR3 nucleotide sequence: TGTGCCAGCCCGATAGAGGGTCCTAGCGGGAGGCACTACAATGAGCAGTTCTTC. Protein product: CASPIEGPSGRHYNEQFF.

The CDR3 sequence is CASSPRSSGISTDTQYF. The CDR3 DNA reads TGTGCCAGCTCACCCCGGAGTAGCGGGATTAGCACAGATACGCAGTATTTT. V is TRBV18 and J is TRBJ2-3, with 8 bases lining up with TRBD2. The trim removed 3 bases at V and 0 bases at J, leaving 8 bases unmatched. The CDR3 sequence is 17 residues long. The V gene's germline CDR1 is KGHSH and CDR2 LQKENI.

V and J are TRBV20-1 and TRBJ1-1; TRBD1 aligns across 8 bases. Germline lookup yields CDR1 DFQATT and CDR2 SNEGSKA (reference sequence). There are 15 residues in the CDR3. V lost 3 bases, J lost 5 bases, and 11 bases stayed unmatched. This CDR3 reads CSASRWQGARTEAFF. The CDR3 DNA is TGCAGTGCTAGTCGGTGGCAGGGGGCGAGGACTGAAGCTTTCTTT.

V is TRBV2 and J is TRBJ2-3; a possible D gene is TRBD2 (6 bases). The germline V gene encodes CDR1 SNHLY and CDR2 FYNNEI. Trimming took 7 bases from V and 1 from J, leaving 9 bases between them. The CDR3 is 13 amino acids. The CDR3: CASKGLGTDTQYF. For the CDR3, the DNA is TGTGCCAGCAAGGGACTTGGCACAGATACGCAGTATTTT.

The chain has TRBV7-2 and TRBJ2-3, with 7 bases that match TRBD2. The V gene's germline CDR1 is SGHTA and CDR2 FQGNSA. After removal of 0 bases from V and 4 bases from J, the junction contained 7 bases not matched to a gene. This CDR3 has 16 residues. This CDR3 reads CASSLAPRLAADTQYF. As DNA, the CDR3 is TGTGCCAGCAGCTTAGCGCCTAGACTAGCAGCAGATACGCAGTATTTT.

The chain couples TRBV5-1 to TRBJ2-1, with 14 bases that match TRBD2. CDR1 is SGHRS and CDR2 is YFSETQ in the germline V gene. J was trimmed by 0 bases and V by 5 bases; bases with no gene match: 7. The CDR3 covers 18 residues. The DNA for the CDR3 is TGCGCCAGCAGTTACTTGACTAGCGGGGGGGCCTCCTACAATGAGCAGTTCTTC. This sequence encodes CASSYLTSGGASYNEQFF.